This TCR beta chain was observed in a study of blood T cell repertoires in COVID-19. Germline V gives CDR1 SNHLY, CDR2 FYNNEI. V was cut by 5 bases and J by 6 bases, with 7 bases left in between. This CDR3 is built from 11 residues. The data were produced by immunoSEQ multiplex PCR, yet TCRdb's version contains in-frame clones alone and is incomplete. The data contain just under 350,000 clones, roughly 89% of them seen just once; the ten biggest clones take up approximately 3.5%. This sequence was found in a woman aged 18-29 years who had recovered from COVID-19. The sample comprised peripheral blood. This chain uses TRBV2 with TRBJ1-1; the D gene is possibly TRBD1 (5 bases). The CDR3 sequence: CASSLGAEAFF. The CDR3 nucleotides are TGTGCCAGCAGTCTAGGGGCTGAAGCTTTCTTT.